A single sample gave rise to the 3 T cell receptor beta chains below, sequenced in a study of T cell responses to AZD1222 COVID-19 vaccine. Only in-frame clones appear in the TCRdb table, and some are missing; sequencing was by immunoSEQ multiplex PCR. Altogether more than 100,000 clones are present, around 84% being singletons, with the ten largest covering about 7.8%. This material consisted of peripheral blood, taken on day 0 of AZD1222 vaccination. All receptors come from an adult in good health.

The chain is built from TRBV7-2 and TRBJ2-1; 9 bases map to TRBD1. This CDR3 region has 15 residues. Germline V CDR1 and CDR2: SGHTA, FQGNSA. V was clipped by 5 bases and J by 6 bases; unmatched bases: 8. DNA for the CDR3: TGTGCCAGCAGCCCATCCCGGGACAGGGTCAATGAGCAGTTCTTC. This encodes CASSPSRDRVNEQFF.

The V and J genes are TRBV28 and TRBJ1-3; 7 positions match TRBD1. Germline V gives CDR1 MDHEN, CDR2 SYDVKM. The CDR3 length is 13 residues. Trimming took 10 bases from V and 5 from J; bases not matched to a gene: 8. CDR3 protein: CAIRDRARNTIYF. Written as DNA, the CDR3 is TGTGCCATTCGAGACAGGGCTAGAAACACCATATATTTT. The full variable domain, its missing parts supplied by reference TRBV28 and TRBJ1-3, is DVKVTQSSRYLVKRTGEKVFLECVQDMDHENMFWYRQDPGLGLRLIYFSYDVKMKEKGDIPEGYSVSREKKERFSLILESASTNQTSMYLCAIRDRARNTIYFGEGSWLTVV.

The chain joins TRBV2 to TRBJ1-2; 8 bases are shared with TRBD1. CDR3 length equals 15 residues. From germline, CDR1 is SNHLY and CDR2 FYNNEI. J gave up 0 bases and V 5 bases, and 5 bases lay outside the gene matches. The CDR3 here is CASSPRTGSNYGYTF. Written as DNA, the CDR3 is TGTGCCAGCAGTCCCAGGACAGGGTCTAACTATGGCTACACCTTC.